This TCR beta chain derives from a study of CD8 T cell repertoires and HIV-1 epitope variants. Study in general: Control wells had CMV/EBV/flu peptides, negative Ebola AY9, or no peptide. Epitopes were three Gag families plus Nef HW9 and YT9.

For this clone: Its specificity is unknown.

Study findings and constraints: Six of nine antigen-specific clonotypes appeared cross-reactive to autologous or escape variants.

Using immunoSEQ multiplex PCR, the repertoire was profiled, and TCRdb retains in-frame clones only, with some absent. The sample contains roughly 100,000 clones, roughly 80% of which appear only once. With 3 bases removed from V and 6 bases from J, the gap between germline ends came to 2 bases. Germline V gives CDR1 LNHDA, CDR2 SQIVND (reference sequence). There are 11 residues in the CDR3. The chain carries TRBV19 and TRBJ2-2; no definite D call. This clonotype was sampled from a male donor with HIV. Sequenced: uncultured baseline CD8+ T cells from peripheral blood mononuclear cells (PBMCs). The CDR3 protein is CASSIAGELFF. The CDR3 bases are TGTGCCAGTAGTATCGCCGGGGAGCTGTTTTTT.